This TCR beta chain was identified during a study of Ad26.COV2.S vaccination and SARS-CoV-2 variants. Study results and limitations: Vaccine and placebo recipients had similar non-spike TCR breadth.

In this sample, this clone turned up once. Its cognate antigen is unknown. The V gene lost 6 bases and the J gene lost 6 bases, with 15 bases spanning the gap. The CDR3 loop spans 14 amino acids. Germline V gene sequence: CDR1 MNHEY, CDR2 SVGEGT. Treatment in this sample: roughly 19 received Ad26.COV2.S at low or high dose, single or two shots; 5 received placebo; per-sample allocation not given. Collection of the samples took place on day 63 after the first injection of vaccine or placebo. Whoever gave the sample was an adult aged 18-55 years in Boston. Clones were sequenced by immunoSEQ multiplex PCR, and TCRdb holds only the in-frame ones, with some missing. The profile shows 300,000 to 400,000 clones, roughly 84% of them singletons.

The TCR comes from a person aged 18-60 years who received the Ad26.COV2.S COVID-19 vaccine or a placebo. The source was peripheral blood, collected in a trial of Ad26.COV2.S vaccine versus placebo. The rearrangement links TRBV6-2 or TRBV6-3 to TRBJ1-5; D is unresolved. The CDR3 DNA reads TGTGCCAGCAGCCCACCCCTAGGGATTCAGCCCCAGCATTTT. Translation gives CASSPPLGIQPQHF.